A single T cell receptor beta chain is shown here with its context. This specimen belongs to a study of blood T cell repertoires in COVID-19. At the level of the study: Acute and convalescent COVID-19 specimens originated in the United States, Italy and Spain. T cells, B-cell-depleted T cells, or PBMCs provided the cDNA or gDNA that served as material.

Method: immunoSEQ multiplex PCR; TCRdb's copy keeps in-frame clones and lacks some. The repertoire holds roughly 100,000 clones, with about four fifths as singletons. CDR1 is SGHTS, CDR2 YDEGEE, per germline. This CDR3 has 13 amino acids. Trimming took off 0 bases at V and 3 bases at J, with 7 bases between the two ends. The sequenced sample was peripheral blood. The clonotype originates from a woman aged 70 to 79 with acute or convalescent COVID-19. The chain employs TRBV5-8 and TRBJ2-7; D gene unclear. The CDR3 is CASSLGLNYEQYF. Here the CDR3 DNA reads TGTGCCAGCAGCTTGGGACTGAACTACGAGCAGTACTTC. Full variable domain (rest looked up from reference TRBV5-8 and TRBJ2-7): EAGVTQSPTHLIKTRGQQATLRCSPISGHTSVYWYQQALGLGLQFLLWYDEGEERNRGNFPPRFSGRQFPNYSSELNVNALELEDSALYLCASSLGLNYEQYFGPGTRLTVT.